This is a list of T cell receptor beta chains from one sample in a study of Ad26.COV2.S vaccination and SARS-CoV-2 variants. Repertoires were generated with immunoSEQ multiplex PCR, while TCRdb's copy carries only in-frame clones and drops some. The sample carries roughly 510,000 clones, about 83% recorded once. This specimen was peripheral blood, taken in a trial of Ad26.COV2.S vaccine versus placebo. Receptor source: a person aged 18-65 years who received the Ad26.COV2.S COVID-19 vaccine or a placebo. The CDR3 runs from the conserved cysteine through the conserved F or W. D genes are given only for firm matches. Size tells how often a clone was seen (once, few, many) or the class of an expanded clone, and some rows leave it out.

size: NA; length: 13; J: TRBJ2-7; D: NA; V: TRBV7-2; DNA: TGTGCCAGCAGCCGCACGGGTACCTACGAGCAGTACTTC; CDR3: CASSRTGTYEQYF
size: few; length: 13; J: TRBJ1-1; D: NA; V: TRBV7-3; DNA: TGTGCCAGCAGCTTACGCCCGAACACTGAAGCTTTCTTT; CDR3: CASSLRPNTEAFF
size: NA; length: 16; J: TRBJ2-1; D: TRBD2; V: TRBV29-1; DNA: TGCAGCGTCACTGCCCCTGCGGGAGGGCCTGGCAATGAGCAGTTCTTC; CDR3: CSVTAPAGGPGNEQFF
size: once; length: 15; J: TRBJ1-3; D: NA; V: TRBV6-2/TRBV6-3; DNA: TGTGCCAGCCGCCTGGGCAGACTCTCTGGAAACACCATATATTTT; CDR3: CASRLGRLSGNTIYF
size: NA; length: 12; J: TRBJ2-3; D: NA; V: TRBV6-5; DNA: TGTGCCAGCAGTTCGTCGGGCCTTACGCAGTATTTT; CDR3: CASSSSGLTQYF
size: NA; length: 15; J: TRBJ2-1; D: NA; V: TRBV7-2; DNA: TGTGCCAGCAGCTTAGACCGGGGAAGCTACAATGAGCAGTTCTTC; CDR3: CASSLDRGSYNEQFF
size: NA; length: 13; J: TRBJ1-5; D: NA; V: TRBV7-9; DNA: TGTGCCAGCAGCACCCCCTCGGGTCAGCCCCAGCATTTT; CDR3: CASSTPSGQPQHF
size: NA; length: 16; J: TRBJ1-6; D: TRBD1; V: TRBV27; DNA: TGTGCCAGCAGTTCGCGAACCGGGACAGGGAATTCACCCCTCCACTTT; CDR3: CASSSRTGTGNSPLHF
size: NA; length: 13; J: TRBJ2-5; D: NA; V: TRBV7-3; DNA: TGTGCCAGCAGCTTAGGCTTCGGGGAGACCCAGTACTTC; CDR3: CASSLGFGETQYF
size: NA; length: 15; J: TRBJ2-3; D: NA; V: TRBV9; DNA: TGTGCCAGCAGCGTAGCACCGCCTAGCACAGATACGCAGTATTTT; CDR3: CASSVAPPSTDTQYF
size: NA; length: 15; J: TRBJ1-2; D: NA; V: TRBV19; DNA: TGTGCCAGTAGTATAAGGGGGAACACCGCCCGCGGCTACACCTTC; CDR3: CASSIRGNTARGYTF
size: NA; length: 15; J: TRBJ1-5; D: NA; V: TRBV28; DNA: TGTGCCAGCAGTTTACCAACTGGGCGCAATCAGCCCCAGCATTTT; CDR3: CASSLPTGRNQPQHF
size: NA; length: 15; J: TRBJ2-3; D: TRBD1; V: TRBV29-1; DNA: TGCAGCGTTATGGGAGGACAGGGGATCACAGATACGCAGTATTTT; CDR3: CSVMGGQGITDTQYF
size: NA; length: 15; J: TRBJ2-2; D: NA; V: TRBV5-6; DNA: TGTGCCAGCAGCTTTTTGGCAGGGGACACCGGGGAGCTGTTTTTT; CDR3: CASSFLAGDTGELFF
size: NA; length: 11; J: TRBJ1-2; D: NA; V: TRBV11-2; DNA: TGTGCCAGCAGCTTAGACACCTACACCACCTTC; CDR3: CASSLDTYTTF
size: NA; length: 17; J: TRBJ1-2; D: NA; V: TRBV6-2/TRBV6-3; DNA: TGTGCCAGCAGTTTTGGTAACAGTTGGCGAGCTGGCTATGGCTACACCTTC; CDR3: CASSFGNSWRAGYGYTF
size: NA; length: 16; J: TRBJ2-2; D: TRBD2; V: TRBV28; DNA: TGTGCCAGCAGTTTATGGGGGGAGGGGCACACCGGGGAGCTGTTTTTT; CDR3: CASSLWGEGHTGELFF